The 26 T cell receptor beta chains below come from one sample, sequenced in a study of T cell repertoires in cytomegalovirus infection (dated by TCRdb to the late 2010s). Sequencing took place on an Illumina HiSeq 1500. Through fastp at Q25 and MiXCR, TCRdb rebuilt clones from the public reads, retaining in-frame beta chains. Rows merge per CDR3 protein into single entries with the most common DNA and genes. Within this sample are some 280,000 distinct CDR3 sequences, with roughly an eighth of them counted one time only. The ten largest clones capture about 8.7% of the sample. Sequencing was done on a sample of PBMCs. Receptor source: a human donor in good health (CMV status not recorded). Some clones in this sample may be carry-over from other donors' samples.

CDR3 sequence reads: CASSLGGGGHSFYNEQFF. The CDR3 DNA reads TGTGCCAGCAGCTTAGGTGGGGGAGGCCATTCATTCTACAATGAGCAGTTCTTC. The V and J genes are TRBV11-3 and TRBJ2-1; possible D gene TRBD2, 6 bases. The V gene lost 1 base and the J gene lost 3 bases, with 19 bases spanning the gap. Germline CDR1 is SGHNT and CDR2 is YENEEA. The CDR3 totals 18 residues.

Ten or more counts support this clonotype. V usage is TRBV12-3 or TRBV12-4 and J usage is TRBJ2-6; D ambiguous. V lost 4 bases, J lost 15 bases, and 10 bases lay in between. The CDR3 extends over 11 amino acids. CDR3: CASSSRTDLTF. The CDR3 bases are TGTGCCAGCAGTTCTAGGACCGACCTGACTTTC.

This clonotype appeared many times. The genes are TRBV28 and TRBJ2-7, with 8 bases matching TRBD2. Germline V lookup: CDR1 MDHEN, CDR2 SYDVKM. This CDR3 is built from 15 residues. With V trimmed by 6 bases and J by 5 bases, 12 bases remained unmatched. The DNA for the CDR3 is TGTGCCAGCAGGTCGACAACAGGACTAGCCCACGAGCAGTACTTC. Its translation: CASRSTTGLAHEQYF. Filled out from reference TRBV28 and TRBJ2-7, the complete variable domain reads DVKVTQSSRYLVKRTGEKVFLECVQDMDHENMFWYRQDPGLGLRLIYFSYDVKMKEKGDIPEGYSVSREKKERFSLILESASTNQTSMYLCASRSTTGLAHEQYFGPGTRLTVT.

The chain uses TRBV28 and TRBJ2-1; 9 bases are a match to TRBD1. CDR1 MDHEN and CDR2 SYDVKM come from the germline V gene. The V gene end was trimmed by 5 bases and the J gene end by 8 bases; junction bases not matched to a gene: 10. This CDR3 spans 15 amino acids. The CDR3 region has the DNA TGTGCCAGCAGTGGGGGGGGGACAGGGTTGGATGAGCAGTTCTTC. Encoded protein: CASSGGGTGLDEQFF.

This clonotype was observed a handful of times. The chain has TRBV6-5 and TRBJ2-1, with TRBD1 identical over 7 bases. This CDR3 is 16 amino acids long. Germline lookup yields CDR1 MNHEY and CDR2 SVGAGI. V lost 2 bases to trimming and J lost 4 bases; unmatched junction nucleotides: 8. The CDR3, as DNA: TGTGCCAGCAGTTACACCGGGACAGAGAAATACAATGAGCAGTTCTTC. It is translated as CASSYTGTEKYNEQFF.

In this sample, this clonotype turned up many times. This chain connects TRBV6-6 to TRBJ1-2; unclear D gene. Germline V gene sequence: CDR1 MNHNY, CDR2 SVGAGI (reference sequence). The CDR3 runs to 15 residues. The germline V and J ends were trimmed by 5 bases and 0 bases, with 13 bases remaining between them. The CDR3 here is CASSRATATNYGYTF. DNA for the CDR3: TGTGCCAGCAGTAGGGCCACCGCGACTAACTATGGCTACACCTTC.

The rearrangement uses TRBV29-1 and TRBJ2-5; 11 bases line up with TRBD2. The germline V gene encodes CDR1 SQVTM and CDR2 ANQGSEA. J was trimmed by 2 bases and V by 3 bases; bases with no gene match: 8. The CDR3 is 16 residues long. As DNA, the CDR3 is TGCAGCGTTGATTGGCTAGCGGGGGGCCATCAAGAGACCCAGTACTTC. Translated, it gives CSVDWLAGGHQETQYF.

This clonotype was counted at least ten times. This chain joins TRBV24-1 and TRBJ1-3; no clear D. Germline V gene sequence: CDR1 KGHDR, CDR2 SFDVKD. With 10 bases removed from V and 0 bases from J, the gap between germline ends came to 15 bases. The CDR3 totals 15 residues. CDR3 sequence reads: CATRPGRVSGNTIYF. Written as DNA, the CDR3 is TGTGCCACTAGACCCGGACGGGTCTCTGGAAACACCATATATTTT.

This clonotype was picked up a small number of times. The chain combines TRBV4-1 with TRBJ1-4, with D uncertain. The CDR3 is 15 amino acids. Trimming stripped 1 base from V and 2 bases from J, with 8 bases between. Germline V gives CDR1 MGHRA, CDR2 YSYEKL. In nucleotides, the CDR3 is TGCGCCAGCAGCCAAGTGGGTCCCACTAATGAAAAACTGTTTTTT. Translation gives CASSQVGPTNEKLFF.

This clonotype was counted a few times. The rearrangement uses TRBV7-9 and TRBJ1-1; D gene ambiguous. The germline V gene encodes CDR1 SEHNR and CDR2 FQNEAQ (reference sequence). The V end was cut by 1 base, the J end by 3 bases, with 9 bases between. This CDR3 is 14 amino acids long. The CDR3 DNA reads TGTGCCAGCAGCTTAGAGTCCTGGGACACTGAAGCTTTCTTT. Its protein product is CASSLESWDTEAFF.

This clonotype has a single count. The J gene is TRBJ2-3, the V gene TRBV20-1; tentative D call: TRBD2 (5 bases). V lost 0 bases and J lost 1, with 11 bases in between. Germline V gives CDR1 DFQATT, CDR2 SNEGSKA (reference sequence). The CDR3 is 15 residues long. CDR3 nucleotides: TGCAGTGCTAGAGATGTGAAGGAGGGCACAGATACGCAGTATTTT. Its translation is CSARDVKEGTDTQYF.

This clonotype was observed a few times. J is TRBJ1-5 and V is TRBV19; 8 bases agree with TRBD1. V was pared by 7 bases and J by 11 bases, with 13 bases of the junction left unmatched. CDR3 length equals 14 residues. The germline V gene has CDR1 LNHDA and CDR2 SQIVND (reference sequence). The CDR3 sequence is CASIPGQGAFAQHF. The CDR3 coding sequence is TGTGCCAGTATCCCCGGACAGGGCGCGTTTGCCCAGCATTTT.

Points on this clonotype: A much bigger clone sits one base away, suggesting this may be a read error. The J gene is TRBJ2-3, the V gene TRBV11-2; D may be TRBD2 (7 bases). Trimming removed 1 base at V and 2 bases at J, with 25 bases between. This CDR3 region has 20 residues. Germline CDR1 SGHAT, CDR2 FQNNGV. CDR3 sequence (DNA): TGTGCCAGCAGCTTAGTTCATGGGGGGGGGGGGGGGCGCCTCACAGATACGCAGTATTTT. Encoded protein: CASSLVHGGGGGRLTDTQYF.

This clonotype was seen many times. This chain links TRBV6-1 with TRBJ2-5; D gene ambiguous. Trimming left V 1 base short and J 1 base short, with 7 bases between. Germline V gene data show CDR1 as MNHNS and CDR2 as SASEGT. This CDR3 region has 14 residues. This CDR3 reads CASSEGGGQETQYF. The DNA of the CDR3 is TGTGCCAGCAGTGAAGGGGGTGGCCAAGAGACCCAGTACTTC.

The J gene is TRBJ2-3, the V gene TRBV2; either TRBD1 or TRBD2 may supply D (5 bases each). The CDR3 totals 15 residues. Looked up from germline, CDR1 is SNHLY and CDR2 is FYNNEI. V dropped 7 bases and J dropped 0 bases, with 14 bases sitting between them. Here the CDR3 reads CASKRDGTSTDTQYF. In DNA, the CDR3 is TGTGCCAGCAAAAGGGACGGAACTAGCACAGATACGCAGTATTTT. The full variable domain, with the rest looked up from reference TRBV2 and TRBJ2-3, is EPEVTQTPSHQVTQMGQEVILRCVPISNHLYFYWYRQILGQKVEFLVSFYNNEISEKSEIFDDQFSVERPDGSNFTLKIRSTKLEDSAMYFCASKRDGTSTDTQYFGPGTRLTVL.

The chain employs TRBV7-3 and TRBJ2-1; 7 nucleotides align to TRBD2. Germline V CDR1 and CDR2: SGHTA, FQGTGA. This CDR3 is built from 16 residues. V was clipped by 0 bases and J by 3 bases; unmatched bases: 5. CDR3 amino acids: CASSLTPASGYNEQFF. CDR3 nucleotides: TGTGCCAGCAGCTTAACGCCGGCTAGCGGCTACAATGAGCAGTTCTTC.

This clonotype was counted between two and nine times. The chain links TRBV6-5 to TRBJ1-2; perhaps TRBD1 as D (6 bases). The V and J ends lost 4 bases and 0 bases respectively, with 12 bases between them. The CDR3 is 15 residues long. Germline CDR1 and CDR2: MNHEY and SVGAGI. The CDR3 region is CASSLSPGANYGYTF. The CDR3 DNA sequence: TGTGCCAGCAGTTTATCCCCAGGGGCTAACTATGGCTACACCTTC.

This clonotype appeared many times. The V gene is TRBV28, the J gene TRBJ2-7; D not resolved. CDR3 size: 12 residues. CDR1 and CDR2 (germline): MDHEN, SYDVKM. V lost 3 bases to trimming and J lost 4 bases, with 7 bases between them. The CDR3 reads CASSLWRYEQYF. In DNA, the CDR3 is TGTGCCAGCAGTTTGTGGCGGTACGAGCAGTACTTC.

This clonotype was detected many times. The rearrangement uses TRBV27 and TRBJ2-7, with a possible D match to TRBD1 (6 bases). V gave up 3 bases and J gave up 2 bases, with 11 bases separating them. The CDR3 extends over 14 amino acids. Germline V gene lookup returns CDR1 MNHEY and CDR2 SMNVEV (reference sequence). CDR3 in amino acids: CASSFSRGTYEQYF. In DNA form, the CDR3 reads TGTGCCAGCAGTTTTTCCAGGGGAACCTACGAGCAGTACTTC.

This clonotype came up a few times. The chain links TRBV4-1 to TRBJ1-6, with no clear D. The germline gives CDR1 MGHRA, CDR2 YSYEKL. The V gene lost 2 bases and the J gene lost 7 bases, with 12 bases spanning the gap. This CDR3 contains 15 residues. DNA for the CDR3: TGCGCCAGCAGCCAAACAGCCACAGTAAATTCACCCCTCCACTTT. Residues: CASSQTATVNSPLHF.

In this sample, this clonotype turned up many times. This sequence joins TRBV4-1 and TRBJ1-5; 10 positions match TRBD1. Trimming at V came to 1 base and at J to 4 bases, leaving 10 bases not matched to a gene. CDR3 size: 18 residues. CDR1 and CDR2 (germline): MGHRA, YSYEKL. CDR3 amino acids: CASSQGGSGTGENQPQHF. The CDR3, as DNA: TGCGCCAGCAGCCAAGGAGGATCCGGGACAGGGGAAAATCAGCCCCAGCATTTT.

The chain recombines TRBV29-1 with TRBJ1-1; D uncertain. V was cut by 3 bases and J by 7 bases, with 9 bases left in between. The CDR3 spans 11 residues. Germline V gene lookup returns CDR1 SQVTM and CDR2 ANQGSEA. The CDR3 sequence is CSVDERLEAFF. In DNA form, the CDR3 reads TGCAGCGTTGATGAGCGGCTTGAAGCTTTCTTT.

The J gene is TRBJ2-7, the V gene TRBV29-1; TRBD2 might be the D (5 bases). Trimming cost V 1 base and J 2 bases, with 15 bases left between them. There are 15 residues in the CDR3. The V gene's germline CDR1 is SQVTM and CDR2 ANQGSEA. CDR3 region: CSVEVPARVTYEQYF. The CDR3 nucleotides are TGCAGCGTTGAAGTCCCCGCGAGGGTTACCTACGAGCAGTACTTC.

This clonotype showed up many times. The rearrangement joins TRBV7-9 to TRBJ1-1; D gene unclear. Germline CDR1 is SEHNR and CDR2 is FQNEAQ (reference sequence). This CDR3 contains 14 residues. V was cut by 4 bases and J by 1 base, with 10 bases left in between. The CDR3 loop is CASSWPGSNTEAFF. The CDR3 coding sequence is TGTGCCAGCAGCTGGCCGGGTTCGAACACTGAAGCTTTCTTT.

The table lists this clonotype with many counts. The chain uses TRBV10-3 and TRBJ1-6; 7 bases line up with TRBD1. The germline CDR1 and CDR2 sequences are ENHRY and SYGVKD. This CDR3 contains 15 residues. V lost 10 bases, J lost 0 bases, and 6 bases stayed unmatched. The CDR3 loop is CASGQASSYNSPLHF. The CDR3, as DNA: TGTGCCAGTGGACAGGCGAGCTCCTATAATTCACCCCTCCACTTT.

This clonotype was observed a handful of times. CDR3 in amino acids: CASGDRGYNEQFF. In nucleotides, the CDR3 is TGTGCCAGTGGTGACAGGGGGTACAATGAGCAGTTCTTC. This chain connects TRBV19 to TRBJ2-1, with TRBD1 matching over 9 bases. The CDR3 spans 13 residues. CDR1 and CDR2 from the germline V gene are LNHDA and SQIVND (reference sequence). The trim removed 8 bases at V and 4 bases at J, leaving 3 bases unmatched.